These 26 T cell receptor beta chains came from one sample sequenced in a study of cytomegalovirus exposure and HLA in healthy donors. The PCR had 60 Vbeta and 13 Jbeta primers. Profiled with immunoSEQ multiplex PCR; TCRdb holds only in-frame clones, not every one. Of about 70,000 clones listed, 70% to 90% are singletons. The material sequenced was PBMCs. The receptors stem from a woman aged 25 to 39 in good health and CMV-seronegative.

The chain carries TRBV7-8 and TRBJ2-7, with 13 bases matching TRBD2. Trimming removed 5 bases from V and 8 bases from J; junction bases left unmatched: 9. CDR3 length equals 15 residues. Germline values: CDR1 SGHVS, CDR2 FQNEAQ. The CDR3 nucleotides are TGTGCCAGCAGCAAACTAGCGGGAGGGCCGGAAAAGCAGTACTTC. Amino acid sequence: CASSKLAGGPEKQYF.

J is TRBJ2-3 and V is TRBV14; 9 nucleotides line up with TRBD1. The V gene's germline CDR1 is SGHDN and CDR2 FVKESK. With V trimmed by 4 bases and J by 2 bases, 10 bases remained unmatched. This CDR3 has 17 residues. DNA of the CDR3: TGTGCCAGCAGCCCCGACGGCACAGGGGGCCCCACAGATACGCAGTATTTT. It translates to CASSPDGTGGPTDTQYF.

V is TRBV7-9 and J is TRBJ1-3; unclear D gene. V lost 2 bases to trimming and J lost 4 bases, with 6 bases between them. The CDR3 contains 13 residues. Germline V gene lookup returns CDR1 SEHNR and CDR2 FQNEAQ (reference sequence). CDR3 loop: CASSLTSGNTIYF. The CDR3 nucleotides are TGTGCCAGCAGCTTAACTTCCGGAAACACCATATATTTT.

The chain links TRBV27 to TRBJ2-2, with D perhaps TRBD1 (5 bases). CDR3 size: 14 residues. Germline lookup yields CDR1 MNHEY and CDR2 SMNVEV (reference sequence). V was shortened by 7 bases and J by 5 bases, with 14 bases between the two germline ends. The CDR3 sequence: CASKGYPRTGELFF. CDR3 coding DNA: TGTGCCAGCAAGGGGTACCCTCGGACCGGGGAGCTGTTTTTT.

The chain combines TRBV27 with TRBJ1-1; no reliable D call. V lost 6 bases to trimming and J lost 0 bases, with 11 bases between them. CDR1 is MNHEY and CDR2 is SMNVEV in the germline V gene (reference sequence). CDR3 length equals 14 residues. This CDR3 reads CASRSRVLNTEAFF. The CDR3 DNA follows: TGTGCCAGCAGGAGCCGGGTTTTGAACACTGAAGCTTTCTTT.

The rearrangement joins TRBV2 to TRBJ2-5; 9 bases fit TRBD2. With V trimmed by 2 bases and J by 5 bases, 6 bases remained unmatched. The CDR3 length is 15 residues. The germline V gene encodes CDR1 SNHLY and CDR2 FYNNEI. The CDR3 nucleotides are TGTGCCAGCAGTGAATTACCGGGACTAGCTGAGACCCAGTACTTC. It translates to CASSELPGLAETQYF.

The V and J genes are TRBV6-5 and TRBJ1-1; D might be TRBD1 (5 bases). Germline V CDR1 and CDR2: MNHEY, SVGAGI. The ends were cut back, 2 bases at V and 5 bases at J, with 12 bases in the middle. CDR3 length equals 14 residues. The CDR3: CASSYGAVRTEAFF. CDR3 sequence (DNA): TGTGCCAGCAGTTACGGGGCAGTCCGGACTGAAGCTTTCTTT.

The chain combines TRBV5-1 with TRBJ2-2; D is ambiguous. The CDR3 has 13 residues. V was cut by 4 bases and J by 2 bases, with 6 bases left in between. Germline V gives CDR1 SGHRS, CDR2 YFSETQ. The CDR3 loop is CASSVINTGELFF. The CDR3 region has the DNA TGCGCCAGCAGCGTTATTAACACCGGGGAGCTGTTTTTT.

Only a few counts were recorded for this clone. The V and J genes are TRBV6-1 and TRBJ1-4; TRBD1 matches at 7 bases. Germline CDR1 MNHNS, CDR2 SASEGT. The junction had 7 bases not matched to a gene; V was cut back by 6 bases and J by 3 bases. This CDR3 comprises 15 residues. The CDR3 region is CASRSLQGSNEKLFF. The CDR3 coding sequence is TGTGCCAGCAGAAGCTTACAGGGGTCTAATGAAAAACTGTTTTTT.

V is TRBV4-1 and J is TRBJ2-5; TRBD1 aligns across 9 bases. The J call may be incorrect, as the DNA end agrees better with TRBJ2-7. Germline CDR1 reads MGHRA; CDR2 reads YSYEKL. The CDR3 has 16 residues. CDR3 loop: CASSHQDRGVAYEQYF. In DNA form, the CDR3 reads TGCGCCAGCAGCCACCAAGACAGGGGGGTGGCCTACGAGCAGTACTTC.

Concerning this clone itself: Other DNA sequences in this sample translate to the same CDR3. This sequence joins TRBV7-6 and TRBJ1-2; D may be TRBD1 (6 bases). Germline CDR1 reads SGHVS; CDR2 reads FNYEAQ. The ends were cut back, 5 bases at V and 4 bases at J, with 11 bases in the middle. The CDR3 length is 13 residues. The CDR3 here is CASSPDRFYGYTF. The CDR3 nucleotides are TGTGCCAGCAGCCCGGACAGATTCTATGGCTACACCTTC.

J is TRBJ2-7 and V is TRBV27, with TRBD1 identical over 9 bases. J was trimmed by 4 bases and V by 5 bases; bases with no gene match: 6. Looked up from germline, CDR1 is MNHEY and CDR2 is SMNVEV (reference sequence). There are 14 residues in the CDR3. The CDR3 coding sequence is TGTGCCAGCAGTACGGGACAGGGTGGGTACGAGCAGTACTTC. As protein: CASSTGQGGYEQYF.

V gene TRBV28 combines with J gene TRBJ2-6; 9 bases are a match to TRBD2. The CDR3 spans 17 residues. CDR1 is MDHEN and CDR2 is SYDVKM in the germline V gene. After removal of 5 bases from V and 2 bases from J, the junction contained 7 bases not matched to a gene. CDR3 residues: CASSTLAGVAGANVLTF. The CDR3 nucleotides read TGTGCCAGCAGTACTTTAGCGGGAGTGGCTGGGGCCAACGTCCTGACTTTC.

This clone was recorded once. The chain uses TRBV4-3 and TRBJ2-5; TRBD1 matches 10 bases. CDR3 length: 16 residues. The J segment lost 2 bases and the V segment lost 0 bases, leaving 3 bases of the junction unmatched. The germline CDR1 and CDR2 sequences are LGHNA and YSLEER. CDR3 residues: CASSQDVGQGQETQYF. The CDR3 nucleotides read TGCGCCAGCAGCCAAGATGTGGGACAGGGGCAAGAGACCCAGTACTTC.

The chain carries TRBV6-1 and TRBJ1-1, with 8 bases identical to TRBD1. The CDR3 runs to 14 residues. The V gene's germline CDR1 is MNHNS and CDR2 SASEGT. V was clipped by 7 bases and J by 5 bases; unmatched bases: 9. DNA for the CDR3: TGTGCCAGCAAGAAACTCAGGGGGCGAACTGAAGCTTTCTTT. Its protein is CASKKLRGRTEAFF.

The gene calls are TRBV5-1 and TRBJ2-1; TRBD2 aligns across 10 bases. Germline V gene lookup returns CDR1 SGHRS and CDR2 YFSETQ. CDR3 length equals 16 residues. J gave up 6 bases and V 5 bases, and 11 bases lay outside the gene matches. The CDR3 spells CASRPRLAGVVNEQFF. CDR3 DNA sequence: TGCGCCAGCAGACCGCGCCTAGCGGGAGTGGTCAATGAGCAGTTCTTC. The full variable domain, with the rest looked up from reference TRBV5-1 and TRBJ2-1, is KAGVTQTPRYLIKTRGQQVTLSCSPISGHRSVSWYQQTPGQGLQFLFEYFSETQRNKGNFPGRFSGRQFSNSRSEMNVSTLELGDSALYLCASRPRLAGVVNEQFFGPGTRLTVL.

Concerning this clone itself: Germline is not matched at one junction end, which may reflect a read error. The chain employs TRBV27 and TRBJ1-2, with 7 bases that match TRBD1. CDR1 and CDR2 (germline): MNHEY, SMNVEV (reference sequence). The CDR3 is made up of 15 amino acids. The CDR3 protein is CASSLTGVYGYGYPF. CDR3 sequence (DNA): TGTGCCAGCAGTTTAACAGGGGTCTACGGCTATGGCTACCCCTTC.

V usage is TRBV25-1 and J usage is TRBJ2-7, with a tentative D call TRBD1 (6 bases). The CDR3 spans 16 residues. CDR1 is MGHDK and CDR2 is SYGVNS in the germline V gene. Trimming took off 3 bases at V and 0 bases at J, with 15 bases between the two ends. The CDR3 region has the DNA TGTGCCAGCAGTGATACAACAGGGAAGATCTCCTACGAGCAGTACTTC. Residues: CASSDTTGKISYEQYF.

This clone was recorded a few times. The genes are TRBV10-2 and TRBJ1-4, with 10 bases fitting TRBD1. This CDR3 region has 15 residues. Germline CDR1 reads WSHSY; CDR2 reads SAAADI. Trimming took 4 bases from V and 7 from J; bases not matched to a gene: 6. In DNA, the CDR3 is TGCGCCAGCAGTGGGGAGACAGGGGGCAGTGAAAAACTGTTTTTT. The encoded protein is CASSGETGGSEKLFF.

The V and J genes are TRBV6-1 and TRBJ2-7; the match to TRBD1 covers 9 bases. V was pared by 4 bases and J by 3 bases, with 7 bases of the junction left unmatched. The CDR3 consists of 15 residues. Germline V gives CDR1 MNHNS, CDR2 SASEGT. CDR3 DNA: TGTGCCAGCAGTGCGCCGGGACAGGGAAACTACGAGCAGTACTTC. This encodes CASSAPGQGNYEQYF.

The genes are TRBV4-1 and TRBJ2-5; 7 positions match TRBD1. After removal of 1 base from V and 1 base from J, the junction contained 3 bases not matched to a gene. Germline CDR1 is MGHRA and CDR2 is YSYEKL. The CDR3 length is 15 residues. The CDR3 sequence: CASSQVGTAQETQYF. CDR3 DNA sequence: TGCGCCAGCAGCCAAGTCGGGACAGCCCAAGAGACCCAGTACTTC.

The rearrangement uses TRBV6-5 and TRBJ1-2; possible D gene TRBD1, 6 bases. CDR1 and CDR2 (germline): MNHEY, SVGAGI. This CDR3 is 13 amino acids long. V was shortened by 7 bases and J by 4 bases, with 13 bases between the two germline ends. The CDR3 DNA reads TGTGCCAGCATGGGGGGGCAAGGCTATGGCTACACCTTC. This translates into CASMGGQGYGYTF.

This clone was observed a handful of times. The chain combines TRBV7-8 with TRBJ2-2; 9 bases match TRBD1. This CDR3 region has 16 residues. In germline, CDR1 is SGHVS, CDR2 FQNEAQ. J lost 6 bases, V lost 1 base, and 6 bases had no gene match. CDR3 amino acids: CASSLVRDRAAGELFF. The DNA for the CDR3 is TGTGCCAGCAGCTTAGTAAGGGACAGGGCCGCCGGGGAGCTGTTTTTT.

A few counts support this clone. This chain joins TRBV4-1 and TRBJ1-3; no firm D call. The germline CDR1 and CDR2 sequences are MGHRA and YSYEKL. V was cut by 4 bases and J by 1 base, with 14 bases left in between. CDR3 length equals 16 residues. CDR3: CASSPQFQSSGNTIYF. CDR3 sequence (DNA): TGCGCCAGCAGCCCCCAGTTCCAGTCATCTGGAAACACCATATATTTT.

The chain uses TRBV7-9 and TRBJ2-1; 12 nucleotides agree with TRBD1. The CDR3 sequence is 15 residues long. Germline lookup yields CDR1 SEHNR and CDR2 FQNEAQ (reference sequence). V trimming: 4 bases; J trimming: 7 bases; junction bases outside the gene matches: 5. CDR3 bases: TGTGCCAGCAGCTCGGGACAGGGGGCAAGGAATGAGCAGTTCTTC. Protein product: CASSSGQGARNEQFF.

CDR3 nucleotide sequence: TGTGCCAGCAGCTTGGTGGGGCAGGGGTACTATGGCTACACCTTC. Translation gives CASSLVGQGYYGYTF. The chain carries TRBV5-4 and TRBJ1-2; D might be TRBD1 (6 bases). In germline, CDR1 is SGHNT, CDR2 YYREEE (reference sequence). V was shortened by 0 bases and J by 3 bases, with 12 bases between the two germline ends. This CDR3 has 15 amino acids.